Shown below are 3 T cell receptor beta chains from a single sample sequenced in a study of CD8+CD57+ T cells in acquired aplastic anemia. CDR3 and TCR beta VDJ profiling relied on genomic DNA as the template. TCRdb reprocessed the reads with MiXCR, giving one entry per CDR3 protein. The table records 180,000 or so distinct CDR3 sequences, approximately 49% of them present only once. The material sequenced was sorted CD4+, CD8+, or CD8+CD57+ T cells (not recorded which) from PBMCs. These receptors originate from a human donor in good health.

The chain joins TRBV10-3 to TRBJ1-6, with TRBD1 identical over 7 bases. The CDR3 has 14 residues. V trimming: 6 bases; J trimming: 6 bases; junction bases outside the gene matches: 5. Per germline, CDR1 ENHRY and CDR2 SYGVKD. CDR3 in amino acids: CAIRPTGSNSPLHF. The CDR3 nucleotides read TGTGCCATCAGGCCGACAGGGAGTAATTCACCCCTCCACTTT.

The chain combines TRBV24-1 with TRBJ1-2; D ambiguous. The V and J ends lost 4 bases and 7 bases respectively, with 6 bases between them. This CDR3 has 11 residues. Germline values: CDR1 KGHDR, CDR2 SFDVKD. The CDR3 nucleotides are TGTGCCACCAGTGACATCTCTGGCTACACCTTC. This translates into CATSDISGYTF.

The chain links TRBV10-2 to TRBJ2-7; 13 bases fit TRBD2. This CDR3 contains 15 residues. V shed 4 bases, J shed 6 bases, and the junction held 6 bases outside the gene matches. Germline V gene data show CDR1 as WSHSY and CDR2 as SAAADI. The CDR3 DNA reads TGCGCCAGCAGTGCGACACTAGCGGGAGGGGCCGAGCAGTACTTC. This codes for CASSATLAGGAEQYF.